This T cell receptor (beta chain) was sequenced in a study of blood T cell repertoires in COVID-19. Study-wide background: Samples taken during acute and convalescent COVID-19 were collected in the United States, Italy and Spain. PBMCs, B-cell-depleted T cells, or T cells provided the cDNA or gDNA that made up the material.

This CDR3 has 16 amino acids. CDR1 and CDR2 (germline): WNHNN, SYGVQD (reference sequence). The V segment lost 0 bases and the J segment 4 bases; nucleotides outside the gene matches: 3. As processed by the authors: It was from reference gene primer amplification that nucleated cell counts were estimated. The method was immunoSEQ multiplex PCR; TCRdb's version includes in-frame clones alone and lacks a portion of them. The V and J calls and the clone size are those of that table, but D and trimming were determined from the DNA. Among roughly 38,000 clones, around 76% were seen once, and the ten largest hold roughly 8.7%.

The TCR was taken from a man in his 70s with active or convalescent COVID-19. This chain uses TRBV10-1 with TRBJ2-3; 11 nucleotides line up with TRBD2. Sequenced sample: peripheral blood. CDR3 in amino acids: CASSESSGGAADTQYF. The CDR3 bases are TGCGCCAGCAGTGAGTCTAGCGGGGGGGCCGCAGATACGCAGTATTTT.